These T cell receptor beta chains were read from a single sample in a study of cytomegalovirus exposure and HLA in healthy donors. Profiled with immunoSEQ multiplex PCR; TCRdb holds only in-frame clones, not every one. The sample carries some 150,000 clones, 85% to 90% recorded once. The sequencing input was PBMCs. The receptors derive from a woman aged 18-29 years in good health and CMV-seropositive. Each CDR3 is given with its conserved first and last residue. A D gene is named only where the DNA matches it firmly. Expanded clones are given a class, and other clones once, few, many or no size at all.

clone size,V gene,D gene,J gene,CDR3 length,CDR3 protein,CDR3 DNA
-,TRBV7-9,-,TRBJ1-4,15,CASSPTGRNNEKLFF,TGTGCCAGCAGCCCAACGGGAAGGAATAATGAAAAACTGTTTTTT
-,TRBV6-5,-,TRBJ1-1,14,CASSYTGGRTEAFF,TGTGCCAGCAGTTACACGGGGGGCCGTACTGAAGCTTTCTTT
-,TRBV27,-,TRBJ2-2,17,CASSPLFRDSPTGELFF,TGTGCCAGCAGTCCCCTTTTTCGAGACAGTCCAACCGGGGAGCTGTTTTTT
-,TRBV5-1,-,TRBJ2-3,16,CASSLVTTGGTDTQYF,TGCGCCAGCAGCTTGGTAACTACGGGAGGCACAGATACGCAGTATTTT
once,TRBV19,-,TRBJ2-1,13,CASSAGQFLEQFF,TGTGCCAGTAGTGCGGGACAGTTCCTTGAGCAGTTCTTC
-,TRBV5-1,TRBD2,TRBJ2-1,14,CASSLGLAGGEQFF,TGCGCCAGCAGCTTGGGACTAGCGGGAGGAGAGCAGTTCTTC
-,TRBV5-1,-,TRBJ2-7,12,CASSFPNHEQYF,TGCGCCAGCAGCTTCCCTAACCACGAGCAGTACTTC
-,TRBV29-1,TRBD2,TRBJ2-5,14,CSIEGWSGSETQYF,TGCAGCATCGAGGGTTGGAGCGGGAGTGAGACCCAGTACTTC
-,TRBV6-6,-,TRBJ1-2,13,CASKQGSNYGYTF,TGTGCCAGCAAGCAGGGTTCAAACTATGGCTACACCTTC
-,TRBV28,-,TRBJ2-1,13,CASSRGRENEQFF,TGTGCCAGCAGTAGGGGGAGGGAGAATGAGCAGTTCTTC
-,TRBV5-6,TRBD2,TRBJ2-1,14,CASSAGLAGGYPFF,TGTGCCAGCAGCGCTGGACTAGCGGGAGGCTATCCGTTCTTC
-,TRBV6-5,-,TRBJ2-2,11,CASTKLGELFF,TGTGCCAGCACTAAGTTAGGGGAGCTGTTTTTT
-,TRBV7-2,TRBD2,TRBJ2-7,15,CASRGGLAGVGEQYF,TGTGCCAGCAGGGGCGGGCTAGCGGGAGTCGGCGAGCAGTACTTC
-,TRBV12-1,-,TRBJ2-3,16,CASNEVLAGITDTQYF,TGTGCCAGCAACGAGGTGCTAGCGGGAATCACAGATACGCAGTATTTT
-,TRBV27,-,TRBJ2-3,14,CASSSPHGTDTQYF,TGTGCCAGCAGTTCGCCCCACGGGACAGATACGCAGTATTTT
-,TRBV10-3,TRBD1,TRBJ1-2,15,CAIRGTDDSLGGYTF,TGTGCCATCAGGGGGACAGACGACTCGCTGGGTGGCTACACCTTC
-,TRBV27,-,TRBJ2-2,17,CASTLIPPAANTGELFF,TGTGCCAGCACCCTAATCCCTCCTGCTGCGAACACCGGGGAGCTGTTTTTT
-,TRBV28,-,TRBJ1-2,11,CASSNRVGYTF,TGTGCCAGCAGCAACAGGGTTGGCTACACCTTC
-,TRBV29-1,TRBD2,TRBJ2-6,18,CSVLEAAGVVSGANVLTF,TGCAGCGTTCTTGAGGCAGCGGGAGTGGTCTCTGGGGCCAACGTCCTGACTTTC
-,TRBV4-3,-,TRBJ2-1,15,CASSPPGVTYNEQFF,TGCGCCAGCAGCCCCCCGGGAGTCACCTACAATGAGCAGTTCTTC
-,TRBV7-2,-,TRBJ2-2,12,CASSQYTGELFF,TGTGCCAGCAGCCAGTACACCGGGGAGCTGTTTTTT
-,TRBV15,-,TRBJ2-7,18,CATSRERLGTSPSYEQYF,TGTGCCACCAGCAGAGAGCGCCTGGGCACAAGCCCCTCCTACGAGCAGTACTTC
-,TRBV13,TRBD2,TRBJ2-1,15,CASSSLAVSYNEQFF,TGTGCCAGCAGCTCCCTAGCGGTATCCTACAATGAGCAGTTCTTC
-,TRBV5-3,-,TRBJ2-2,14,CARSFGGCTGELFF,TGTGCCAGAAGCTTTGGGGGGTGCACCGGGGAGCTGTTTTTT
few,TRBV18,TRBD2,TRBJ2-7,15,CASSPLGTSGYEQYF,TGTGCCAGCTCACCACTCGGGACTAGCGGCTACGAGCAGTACTTC
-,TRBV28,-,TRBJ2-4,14,CASSFHPNKNIQYF,TGTGCCAGCAGTTTTCATCCCAATAAAAACATTCAGTACTTC
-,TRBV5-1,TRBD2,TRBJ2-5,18,CASSYRGVSGRTGETQYF,TGCGCCAGCAGCTATCGCGGGGTTAGCGGGAGGACCGGGGAGACCCAGTACTTC
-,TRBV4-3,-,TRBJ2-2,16,CASSQAERAPGGELFF,TGCGCCAGCAGCCAAGCCGAGCGGGCCCCCGGCGGGGAGCTGTTTTTT
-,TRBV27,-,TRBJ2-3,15,CASSLTPVGPDTQYF,TGTGCCAGCAGTTTAACCCCTGTTGGCCCAGATACGCAGTATTTT
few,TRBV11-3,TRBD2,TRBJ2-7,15,CASNPGTSGIYEQYF,TGTGCCAGCAACCCCGGGACTAGCGGGATCTACGAGCAGTACTTC
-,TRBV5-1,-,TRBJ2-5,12,CASSLLRETQYF,TGCGCCAGCAGCTTATTGAGAGAGACCCAGTACTTC
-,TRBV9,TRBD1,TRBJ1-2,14,CASSVGQGVYGYTF,TGTGCCAGCAGCGTCGGGCAGGGGGTCTATGGCTACACCTTC
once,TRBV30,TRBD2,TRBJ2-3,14,CAWGPRGGTDTQYF,TGTGCCTGGGGTCCCCGGGGGGGCACAGATACGCAGTATTTT
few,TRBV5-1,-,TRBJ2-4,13,CASSLAGGPIQYF,TGCGCCAGCAGCTTGGCCGGGGGGCCTATTCAGTACTTC
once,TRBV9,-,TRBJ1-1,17,CASSPRLRGNLADEAFF,TGTGCCAGCAGCCCCCGGTTGAGGGGGAACCTCGCGGATGAAGCTTTCTTT
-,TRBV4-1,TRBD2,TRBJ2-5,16,CASSQGFGEGLETQYF,TGCGCCAGCAGCCAAGGCTTTGGGGAGGGCCTCGAGACCCAGTACTTC
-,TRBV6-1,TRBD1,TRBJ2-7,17,CASSVKLDRLYSYEQYF,TGTGCCAGCAGTGTAAAATTGGACAGGTTGTACTCCTACGAGCAGTACTTC
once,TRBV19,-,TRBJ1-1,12,CASGLGGTEAFF,TGTGCCAGTGGTCTCGGGGGAACTGAAGCTTTCTTT
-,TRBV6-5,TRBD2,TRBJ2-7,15,CASSYSRAGGREQYF,TGTGCCAGCAGTTACTCGAGAGCGGGAGGGCGGGAGCAGTACTTC
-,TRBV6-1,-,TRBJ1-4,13,CASSEYGGEKLFF,TGTGCCAGCAGTGAATACGGCGGAGAAAAACTGTTTTTT
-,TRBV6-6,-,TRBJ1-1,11,CASSPTTEAFF,TGTGCCAGCAGTCCGACAACTGAAGCTTTCTTT
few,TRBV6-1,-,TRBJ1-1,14,CASSGSGGVTEAFF,TGTGCCAGCAGTGGTTCGGGGGGTGTCACTGAAGCTTTCTTT
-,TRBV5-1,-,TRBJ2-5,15,CASRPQGRGWETQYF,TGCGCCAGTCGCCCCCAAGGGAGGGGGTGGGAGACCCAGTACTTC
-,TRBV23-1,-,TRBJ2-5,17,CASSQSNETAQQETQYF,TGCGCCAGCAGTCAATCGAACGAGACAGCACAGCAAGAGACCCAGTACTTC